This T cell receptor (beta chain) emerged from a study of shared clonotypes between healthy human individuals. Whole-study findings and limits: The study drew on few donors, limiting represented genetic and exposure-history diversity. Donor clonotype sharing was expected to depend on sequencing depth.

Turning to this clone: Antigen: not known.

DNA from unsorted PBMC was sequenced on ten immunoSEQ deep assay plates. Assay: immunoSEQ multiplex PCR; the TCRdb copy retains only in-frame clones and omits some. The sample yields 500,000 to 650,000 clones, around 77% seen once. The sequence was collected from a woman aged 40 to 50 in good health. Some clones in this sample may be carry-over from other donors' samples. The sample comprised PBMCs.

The CDR3: CASSLNAGDGYTF. The CDR3 DNA reads as TGTGCCAGCAGCTTAAATGCAGGGGATGGCTACACCTTC. The rearrangement joins TRBV7-9 to TRBJ1-2, with D tentatively TRBD1 (6 bases). The CDR3 loop spans 13 amino acids. V was trimmed by 2 bases and J by 6 bases, leaving 10 bases between them. The germline V gene has CDR1 SEHNR and CDR2 FQNEAQ (reference sequence).